This TCR beta chain originates from a study of T-cell memory formation after mild COVID-19 (dated by TCRdb to the early 2020s). With respect to the entire study: TCR sequence clusters from the two donors were found to be largely donor specific. Longitudinal TCRalpha and TCRbeta repertoire sequencing tracked T-cell clones expanding and contracting after mild COVID-19 in a couple of donors. The cohort was made up of two young adult volunteers, one female and one male, who were previously healthy. Summary of the overall study and its limitations: The second-wave clones that peaked on day 37 were not confirmed to be SARS-CoV-2 specific. Some responding clones were detected in pre-infection memory, which suggested that pre-existing cross-reactive memory T cells had joined the SARS-CoV-2 response. Clones that contracted from day 15 to 85 showed balanced CD4/CD8 phenotypes, whereas a second wave of clones that expanded from day 15 to 37 leaned towards CD4+. The study included only a couple of mild cases, and larger cohorts that include severe cases with pre-infection samples were judged to be necessary. Contracting CD4+ clones appeared mostly in the CM and EM memory subsets, whereas CD8+ clones were enriched in EMRA.

This clonotype was counted a few times. It has no known antigen specificity. No much larger clonotype is one base removed from it; base qualities were not supplied. Ficoll-Paque density gradient centrifugation was the method used to isolate PBMCs. CDR1 and CDR2, per the germline V gene (reference sequence), are GTSNPN and SVGIG. Trimming removed 5 bases from V and 5 bases from J; the gene matches leave 8 bases unexplained. The CDR3 spans 13 residues, from the cysteine through the phenylalanine. The CDR3 DNA has 39 bases and is translated from base 1. This sample was sequenced with an Illumina NovaSeq 6000. TCRalpha and TCRbeta cDNA libraries were constructed by 5'RACE with constant-segment primers, with sample barcodes and unique molecular identifiers being introduced. Trizol reagent was used to extract RNA from every sample. Libraries were amplified in two PCR steps, with a second sample barcode and Illumina TruSeq adapters added in the second step. Sequencing of the libraries was done on an Illumina NovaSeq, producing 2 x 150 bp paired-end reads. The authors processed their data as follows. The reads were demultiplexed and collapsed into UMI-guided consensus sequences using migec v1.2.7. Using mixcr v2.1.11, UMI consensuses were aligned to TRA and TRB V and J templates and then assembled into clonotypes. A clonotype was counted as expanded or contracted only if both edgeR and NoisET called the change significant, with noise models trained on biological replicates. edgeR calls used a false discovery rate-adjusted p below 0.01 and a log2 fold-change threshold of 1. As an exploratory analysis of dynamics, PCA with hierarchical clustering was applied to max-normalized trajectories of the 1000 most abundant clonotypes. Separately sequenced CD4+ and CD8+ repertoires were used to assign a CD4 or CD8 phenotype to each responding clone. Using fastp at Q25 and MiXCR, TCRdb reprocessed the public reads and kept productive beta chains. Duplicate CDR3 protein sequences are folded into a single record with the most common DNA and genes. TCRdb assigned the V and J calls; the authors' analysis was not used. Here the sample has about 210,000 distinct CDR3 sequences; under 30% occur a single time. Jointly, the top ten make up over 9.5% of the sample.

The TCR was taken from an adult woman who had mild COVID-19 (a few samples of this study predate the infection). The sample titles of this study are shuffled in the database, so cell type and time point are left out; the donor was told from shared clones. Input material: PBMCs or a T cell subset sorted from them (not recorded which). Here the chain combines TRBV30 and TRBJ2-5; 7 central bases correspond to TRBD2. The CDR3 has the sequence CAWAKRGRETQYF. The base sequence is TGTGCCTGGGCGAAGCGGGGCCGGGAGACCCAGTACTTC. The full variable domain, completed from the reference TRBV30 and TRBJ2-5 proteins outside the CDR3, reads SQTIHQWPATLVQPVGSPLSLECTVEGTSNPNLYWYRQAAGRGLQLLFYSVGIGQISSEVPQNLSASRPQDRQFILSSKKLLLSDSGFYLCAWAKRGRETQYFGPGTRLLVL.